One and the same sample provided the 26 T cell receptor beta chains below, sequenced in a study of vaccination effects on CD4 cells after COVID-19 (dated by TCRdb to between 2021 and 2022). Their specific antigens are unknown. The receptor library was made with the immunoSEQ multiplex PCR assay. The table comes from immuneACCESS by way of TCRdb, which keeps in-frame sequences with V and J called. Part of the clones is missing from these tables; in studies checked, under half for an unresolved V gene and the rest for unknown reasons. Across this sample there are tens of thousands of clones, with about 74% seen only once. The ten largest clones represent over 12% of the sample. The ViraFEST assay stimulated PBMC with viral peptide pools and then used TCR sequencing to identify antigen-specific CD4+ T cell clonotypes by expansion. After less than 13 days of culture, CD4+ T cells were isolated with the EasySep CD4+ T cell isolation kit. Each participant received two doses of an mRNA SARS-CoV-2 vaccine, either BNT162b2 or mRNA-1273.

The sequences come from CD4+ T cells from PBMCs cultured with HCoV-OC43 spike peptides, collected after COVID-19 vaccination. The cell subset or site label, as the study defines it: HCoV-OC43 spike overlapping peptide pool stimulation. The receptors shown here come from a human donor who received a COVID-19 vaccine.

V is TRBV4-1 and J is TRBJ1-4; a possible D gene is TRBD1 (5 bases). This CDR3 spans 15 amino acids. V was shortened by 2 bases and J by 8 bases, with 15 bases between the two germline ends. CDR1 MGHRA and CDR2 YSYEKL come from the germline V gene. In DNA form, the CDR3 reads TGCGCCAGCAGCCAATTAGAGGGGAGTTGGGAAAAACTGTTTTTT. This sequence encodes CASSQLEGSWEKLFF.

Here the CDR3 reads CASSLGSSGSSYNEQFF. The CDR3 DNA follows: TGTGCCAGCAGCCTTGGTTCTAGCGGGAGTTCCTACAATGAGCAGTTCTTC. The V call is TRBV5-4, the J call TRBJ2-1, with 10 bases lining up with TRBD2. CDR3 size: 17 residues. Germline CDR1 is SGHNT and CDR2 is YYREEE (reference sequence). Trimming removed 4 bases from V and 1 base from J; junction bases left unmatched: 8.

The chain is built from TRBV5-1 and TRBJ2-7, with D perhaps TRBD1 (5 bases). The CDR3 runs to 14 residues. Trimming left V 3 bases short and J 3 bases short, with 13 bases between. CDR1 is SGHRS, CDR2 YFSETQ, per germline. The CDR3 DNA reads TGCGCCAGCAGCTCGGCCCTAGACAGCTACGAGCAGTACTTC. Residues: CASSSALDSYEQYF.

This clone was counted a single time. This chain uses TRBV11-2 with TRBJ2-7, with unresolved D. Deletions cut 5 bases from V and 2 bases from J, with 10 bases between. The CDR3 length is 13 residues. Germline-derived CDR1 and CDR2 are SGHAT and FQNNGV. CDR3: CASSRLATYEQYF. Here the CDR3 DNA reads TGTGCCAGCAGCCGATTGGCTACCTACGAGCAGTACTTC.

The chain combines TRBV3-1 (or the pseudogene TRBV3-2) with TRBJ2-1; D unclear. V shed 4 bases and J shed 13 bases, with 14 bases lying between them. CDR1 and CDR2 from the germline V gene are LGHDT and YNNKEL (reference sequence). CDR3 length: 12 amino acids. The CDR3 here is CASSLPSMQQFF. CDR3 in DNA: TGTGCCAGCAGCCTGCCTAGTATGCAACAGTTCTTC.

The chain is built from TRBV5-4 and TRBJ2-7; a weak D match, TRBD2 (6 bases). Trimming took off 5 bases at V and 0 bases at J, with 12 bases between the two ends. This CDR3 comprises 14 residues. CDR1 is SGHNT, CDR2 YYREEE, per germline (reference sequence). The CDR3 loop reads CASSSGSSSYEQYF. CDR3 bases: TGTGCCAGCAGTTCCGGGAGTAGCTCCTACGAGCAGTACTTC.

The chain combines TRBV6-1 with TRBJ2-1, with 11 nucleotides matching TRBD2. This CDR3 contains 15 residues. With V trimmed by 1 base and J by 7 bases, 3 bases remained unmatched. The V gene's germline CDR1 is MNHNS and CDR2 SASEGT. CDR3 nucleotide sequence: TGTGCCAGCAGTGAAGTAGCGGGAGGGGTGAATGAGCAGTTCTTC. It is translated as CASSEVAGGVNEQFF.

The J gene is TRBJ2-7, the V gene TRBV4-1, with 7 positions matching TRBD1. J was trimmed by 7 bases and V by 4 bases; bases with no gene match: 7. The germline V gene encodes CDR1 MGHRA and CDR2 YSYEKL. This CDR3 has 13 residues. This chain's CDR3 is CASSPVTGEEQYF. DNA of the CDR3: TGCGCCAGCAGCCCCGTTACAGGGGAAGAGCAGTACTTC.

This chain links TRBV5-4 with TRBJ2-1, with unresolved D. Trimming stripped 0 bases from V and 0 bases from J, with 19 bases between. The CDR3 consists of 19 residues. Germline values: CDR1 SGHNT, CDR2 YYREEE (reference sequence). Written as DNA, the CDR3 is TGTGCCAGCAGCTTGGAGGGCTATATAGCTGCCCCCTCCTACAATGAGCAGTTCTTC. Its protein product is CASSLEGYIAAPSYNEQFF.

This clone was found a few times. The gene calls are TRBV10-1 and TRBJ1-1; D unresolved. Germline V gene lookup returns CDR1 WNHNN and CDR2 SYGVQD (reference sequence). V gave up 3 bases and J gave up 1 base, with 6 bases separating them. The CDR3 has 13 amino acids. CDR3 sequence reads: CASSDEKNTEAFF. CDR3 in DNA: TGCGCCAGCAGTGATGAGAAGAACACTGAAGCTTTCTTT.

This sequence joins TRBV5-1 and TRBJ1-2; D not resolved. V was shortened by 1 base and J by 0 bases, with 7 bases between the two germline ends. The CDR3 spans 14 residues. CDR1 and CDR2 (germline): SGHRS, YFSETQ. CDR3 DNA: TGCGCCAGCAGCTTGCAGAATACTAACTATGGCTACACCTTC. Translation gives CASSLQNTNYGYTF.

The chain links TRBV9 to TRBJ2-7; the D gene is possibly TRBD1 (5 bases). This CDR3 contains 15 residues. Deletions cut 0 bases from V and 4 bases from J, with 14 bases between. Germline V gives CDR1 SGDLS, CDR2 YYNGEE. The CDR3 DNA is TGTGCCAGCAGCGTAGCTACAGGCCCTGGTTACGAGCAGTACTTC. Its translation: CASSVATGPGYEQYF.

In DNA form, the CDR3 reads TGTGCCAGCAGTGAATCCCGGACTGGGAGTTCACCCCTCCACTTT. This encodes CASSESRTGSSPLHF. The chain joins TRBV25-1 to TRBJ1-6; D is undetermined. Trimming removed 1 base from V and 9 bases from J, with 13 bases in between. The germline CDR1 and CDR2 sequences are MGHDK and SYGVNS. There are 15 residues in the CDR3. Full variable domain (missing parts from reference TRBV25-1 and TRBJ1-6): EADIYQTPRYLVIGTGKKITLECSQTMGHDKMYWYQQDPGMELHLIHYSYGVNSTEKGDLSSESTVSRIRTEHFPLTLESARPSHTSQYLCASSESRTGSSPLHFGNGTRLTVT.

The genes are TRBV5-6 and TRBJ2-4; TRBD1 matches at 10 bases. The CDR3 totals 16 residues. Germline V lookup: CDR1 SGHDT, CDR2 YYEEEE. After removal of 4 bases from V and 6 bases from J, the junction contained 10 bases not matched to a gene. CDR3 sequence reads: CASSPGGQGLRNIQYF. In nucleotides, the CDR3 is TGTGCCAGCAGCCCGGGGGGACAGGGGCTCAGAAACATTCAGTACTTC.

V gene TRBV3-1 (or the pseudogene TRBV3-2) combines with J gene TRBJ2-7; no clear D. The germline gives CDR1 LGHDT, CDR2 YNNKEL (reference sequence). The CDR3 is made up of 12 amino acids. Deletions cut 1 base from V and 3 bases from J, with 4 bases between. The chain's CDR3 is CASSQVGYEQYF. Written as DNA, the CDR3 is TGTGCCAGCAGCCAAGTCGGCTACGAGCAGTACTTC.

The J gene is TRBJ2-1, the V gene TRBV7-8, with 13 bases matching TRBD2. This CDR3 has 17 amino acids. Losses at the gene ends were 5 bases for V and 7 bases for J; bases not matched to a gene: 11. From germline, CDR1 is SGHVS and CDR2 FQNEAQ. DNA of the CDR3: TGTGCCAGCAGCAGAGGACTAGCGGGGGTTCAGTTAAATGAGCAGTTCTTC. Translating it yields CASSRGLAGVQLNEQFF.

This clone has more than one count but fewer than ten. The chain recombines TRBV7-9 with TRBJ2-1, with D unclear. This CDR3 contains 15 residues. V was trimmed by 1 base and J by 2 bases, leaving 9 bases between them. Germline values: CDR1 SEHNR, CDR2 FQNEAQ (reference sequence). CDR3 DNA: TGTGCCAGCAGCTTAGAAAACCTTCCCTACAATGAGCAGTTCTTC. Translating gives CASSLENLPYNEQFF.

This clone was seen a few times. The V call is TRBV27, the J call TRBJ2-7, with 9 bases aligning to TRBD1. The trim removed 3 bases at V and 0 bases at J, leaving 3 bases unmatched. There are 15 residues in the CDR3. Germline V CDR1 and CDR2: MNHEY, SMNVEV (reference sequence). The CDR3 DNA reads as TGTGCCAGCAGTTTGGACAGGGGAAGCTCCTACGAGCAGTACTTC. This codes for CASSLDRGSSYEQYF.

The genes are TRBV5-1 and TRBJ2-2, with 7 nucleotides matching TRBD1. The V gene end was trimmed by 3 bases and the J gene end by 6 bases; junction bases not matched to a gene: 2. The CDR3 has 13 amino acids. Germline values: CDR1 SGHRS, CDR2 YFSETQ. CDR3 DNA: TGCGCCAGCAGCTACCAGGGGGCCGGGGAGCTGTTTTTT. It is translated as CASSYQGAGELFF.

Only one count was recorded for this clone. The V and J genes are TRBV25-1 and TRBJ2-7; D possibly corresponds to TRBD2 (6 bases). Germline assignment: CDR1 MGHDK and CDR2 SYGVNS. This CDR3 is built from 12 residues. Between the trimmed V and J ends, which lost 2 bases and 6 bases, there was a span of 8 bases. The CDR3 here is CASSEQGLEQYF. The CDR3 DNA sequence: TGTGCCAGCAGTGAACAGGGACTCGAGCAGTACTTC.

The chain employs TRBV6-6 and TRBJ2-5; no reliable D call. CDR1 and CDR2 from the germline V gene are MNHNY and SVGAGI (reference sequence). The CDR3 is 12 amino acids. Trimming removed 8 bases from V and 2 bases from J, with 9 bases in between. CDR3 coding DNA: TGTGCCAGCGCCAGTGGACAAGAGACCCAGTACTTC. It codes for CASASGQETQYF.

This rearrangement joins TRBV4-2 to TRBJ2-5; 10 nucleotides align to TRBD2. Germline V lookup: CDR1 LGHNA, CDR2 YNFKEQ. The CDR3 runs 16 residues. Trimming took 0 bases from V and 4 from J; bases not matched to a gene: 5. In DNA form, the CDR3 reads TGTGCCAGCAGCCAAGATGGCGCTAGCGGGAGAGAGACCCAGTACTTC. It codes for CASSQDGASGRETQYF.

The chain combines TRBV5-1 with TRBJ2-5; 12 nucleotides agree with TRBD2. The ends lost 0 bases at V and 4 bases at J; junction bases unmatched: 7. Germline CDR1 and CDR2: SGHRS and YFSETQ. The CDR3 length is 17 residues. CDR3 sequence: CASSLDATSGRRETQYF. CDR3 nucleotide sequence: TGCGCCAGCAGCTTGGATGCGACTAGCGGGAGACGAGAGACCCAGTACTTC.

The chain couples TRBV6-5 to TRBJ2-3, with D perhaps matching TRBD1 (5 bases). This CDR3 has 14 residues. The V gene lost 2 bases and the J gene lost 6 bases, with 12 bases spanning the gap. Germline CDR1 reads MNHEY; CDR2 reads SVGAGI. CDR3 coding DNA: TGTGCCAGCAGTTACGGGGCGGCCTCTGATACGCAGTATTTT. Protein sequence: CASSYGAASDTQYF.

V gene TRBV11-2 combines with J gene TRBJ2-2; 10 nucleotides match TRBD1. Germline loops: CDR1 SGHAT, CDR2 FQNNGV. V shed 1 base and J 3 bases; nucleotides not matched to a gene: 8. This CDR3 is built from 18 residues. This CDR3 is CASSLGRGQGIHTGELFF. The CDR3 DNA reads TGTGCCAGCAGCTTAGGAAGGGGACAGGGGATCCACACCGGGGAGCTGTTTTTT.

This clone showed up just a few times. The CDR3 DNA reads TGTGCCAGCAGGGGGCGGCAAGATCAGCCCCAGCATTTT. It codes for CASRGRQDQPQHF. The rearrangement links TRBV2 to TRBJ1-5; tentatively, D is TRBD1 (5 bases). The V and J ends lost 6 bases and 5 bases respectively, with 11 bases between them. CDR3 length equals 13 residues. Germline V gene lookup returns CDR1 SNHLY and CDR2 FYNNEI. Based on the CDR3 plus reference TRBV2 and TRBJ1-5, the full variable domain is EPEVTQTPSHQVTQMGQEVILRCVPISNHLYFYWYRQILGQKVEFLVSFYNNEISEKSEIFDDQFSVERPDGSNFTLKIRSTKLEDSAMYFCASRGRQDQPQHFGDGTRLSIL.